The entry below describes one T cell receptor beta chain. Its specificity is not known. These data are taken from a study of cytomegalovirus exposure and HLA in healthy donors. The study's findings and limits: With later analysis, a missense DCLRE1C variant became linked to TCR beta V- and J-gene trimming. Certain sequence variants were highly shared and formed a cluster, and this cluster was likely a sequencing artifact. Researchers reportedly found TCR beta sequences accurately predicted most subjects' HLA-A and HLA-B alleles.

A multiplex PCR was run with 60 Vbeta primers and 13 Jbeta primers. How the authors handled the data: Later work found 65 million to 85 million unique TCR beta chains, with 9.5 million to 12 million shared. The data were produced by immunoSEQ multiplex PCR, yet TCRdb's version contains in-frame clones alone and is incomplete. V and J calls and clone size are copied from that table; D and trimming were computed from the DNA. The repertoire holds 100,000 to 150,000 clones, with approximately 78% as singletons. Material for sequencing was PBMCs. The clonotype comes from a human donor in good health.

CDR3 amino acids: CAIKERTGNEQYF. The CDR3 region has the DNA TGTGCCATCAAGGAAAGAACAGGTAACGAGCAGTACTTC. This chain connects TRBV10-3 to TRBJ2-7, with TRBD1 as a possible D gene (5 bases). V lost 7 bases to trimming and J lost 5 bases, with 15 bases between them. Per the germline V gene, CDR1 is ENHRY and CDR2 is SYGVKD. The CDR3 sequence is 13 residues long.